A single sample gave rise to the 14 T cell receptor beta chains below, sequenced in a study of T cells in localized non-small cell lung cancer. Assay: immunoSEQ multiplex PCR; the TCRdb copy retains only in-frame clones and omits some. This table holds around 7,200 clones, 80% to 95% found once. The material was peripheral blood, obtained before any cancer treatment. The receptors here all came from a woman aged 35 to 69 with stage I lung adenocarcinoma.

The chain combines TRBV18 with TRBJ2-5; 10 positions match TRBD1. The V gene end was trimmed by 6 bases and the J gene end by 9 bases; junction bases not matched to a gene: 13. This CDR3 spans 15 amino acids. Germline V lookup: CDR1 KGHSH, CDR2 LQKENI. CDR3 loop: CASSSGQGEWGSQYF. In DNA, the CDR3 is TGTGCCAGCTCGTCCGGACAGGGGGAGTGGGGTTCCCAGTACTTC.

The rearrangement joins TRBV6-6 to TRBJ1-4, with 7 bases matching TRBD1. CDR1 and CDR2 (germline): MNHNY, SVGAGI (reference sequence). Unmatched junction bases numbered 8, after V lost 2 bases and J lost 8 bases. The CDR3 has 15 amino acids. The CDR3 DNA reads as TGTGCCAGCAGTTACGGAACAGGGGCAGGGGAAAAACTGTTTTTT. It codes for CASSYGTGAGEKLFF.

The rearrangement links TRBV11-2 to TRBJ2-2; TRBD2 matches 9 bases. The trim removed 5 bases at V and 4 bases at J, leaving 8 bases unmatched. CDR1 is SGHAT and CDR2 is FQNNGV in the germline V gene. The length of the CDR3 is 16 residues. This CDR3 is CASSPSRGGGTGELFF. CDR3 in DNA: TGTGCCAGCAGCCCCTCGCGGGGGGGCGGCACCGGGGAGCTGTTTTTT.

In this sample, this clone turned up once. The chain has TRBV27 and TRBJ2-1; 9 bases match TRBD2. With V trimmed by 5 bases and J by 9 bases, 11 bases remained unmatched. The CDR3 is 15 residues long. Germline V CDR1 and CDR2: MNHEY, SMNVEV (reference sequence). Here the CDR3 DNA reads TGTGCCAGCAGTCTCAATAGCGGGAGTGGTGGTGAGCAGTTCTTC. Protein product: CASSLNSGSGGEQFF.

This chain connects TRBV6-1 to TRBJ1-1; 8 nucleotides agree with TRBD1. CDR1 and CDR2 (germline): MNHNS, SASEGT. This CDR3 is built from 13 residues. With 6 bases clipped from V and 4 bases from J, the junction kept 4 bases outside the gene matches. The CDR3 nucleotides read TGTGCCAGCAGCAACACAGGGGGCACTGAAGCTTTCTTT. Protein: CASSNTGGTEAFF.

This clone was detected a few times. J is TRBJ1-2 and V is TRBV9; D is possibly TRBD1 (6 bases). This CDR3 region has 15 residues. Between the trimmed V and J ends, which lost 4 bases and 6 bases, there was a span of 19 bases. Germline V gives CDR1 SGDLS, CDR2 YYNGEE. In DNA form, the CDR3 reads TGTGCCAGCAGCACCTCAAACAGGGTTTTGGATGGCTACACCTTC. It translates to CASSTSNRVLDGYTF.

This clone was found once. The DNA of the CDR3 is TGTGCCAGTTGGGGACGCATGCCTAACTATGGCTACACCTTC. It yields the protein CASWGRMPNYGYTF. The J gene is TRBJ1-2, the V gene TRBV19; perhaps TRBD1 as D (5 bases). This CDR3 is built from 14 residues. Germline CDR1 LNHDA, CDR2 SQIVND (reference sequence). The V gene lost 8 bases and the J gene lost 0 bases, with 13 bases spanning the gap.

This sequence joins TRBV7-6 and TRBJ1-3; D is uncertain. V was shortened by 8 bases and J by 0 bases, with 5 bases between the two germline ends. The CDR3 length is 12 residues. The V gene's germline CDR1 is SGHVS and CDR2 FNYEAQ. CDR3 bases: TGTGCCAGCGGCGGCTCTGGAAACACCATATATTTT. Translated, it gives CASGGSGNTIYF.

The CDR3 sequence: CASSLGSGLQETQYF. In DNA, the CDR3 is TGTGCCAGCAGCTTAGGGTCAGGGCTACAAGAGACCCAGTACTTC. The rearrangement uses TRBV7-9 and TRBJ2-5, with D maybe TRBD1 (5 bases). The CDR3 is made up of 15 amino acids. Trimming cost V 1 base and J 2 bases, with 11 bases left between them. Germline V gene sequence: CDR1 SEHNR, CDR2 FQNEAQ (reference sequence).

V is TRBV18 and J is TRBJ1-2; no reliable D call. V was clipped by 3 bases and J by 2 bases, with 10 bases between them. CDR3 length: 14 amino acids. The V gene's germline CDR1 is KGHSH and CDR2 LQKENI. CDR3 residues: CASSPDQENYGYTF. The CDR3 region has the DNA TGTGCCAGCTCACCCGACCAGGAGAACTATGGCTACACCTTC.

The chain links TRBV7-9 to TRBJ2-2; no definite D call. Germline CDR1 SEHNR, CDR2 FQNEAQ (reference sequence). V gave up 1 base and J gave up 10 bases, with 7 bases separating them. This CDR3 is 12 amino acids long. The CDR3: CASSLEGAELFF. The CDR3 nucleotides read TGTGCCAGCAGCTTAGAGGGTGCGGAGCTGTTTTTT.

This chain connects TRBV15 to TRBJ2-7; TRBD2 agrees at 15 bases. The V gene's germline CDR1 is LNHNV and CDR2 YYDKDF (reference sequence). V dropped 2 bases and J dropped 6; count of bases not matched to a gene: 11. The CDR3 sequence is 18 residues long. CDR3 residues: CATSRFHPGTSGRTEQYF. DNA of the CDR3: TGTGCCACCAGCAGATTCCACCCGGGGACTAGCGGGAGGACCGAGCAGTACTTC.

V usage is TRBV5-1 and J usage is TRBJ2-5; D could derive from TRBD1 or TRBD2 (5 bases each). This CDR3 is built from 15 residues. Germline assignment: CDR1 SGHRS and CDR2 YFSETQ. Trimming took 3 bases from V and 4 from J, leaving 16 bases between them. CDR3 bases: TGCGCCAGCAGCTCCGGGACGCCCCGGAGAGAGACCCAGTACTTC. Translation: CASSSGTPRRETQYF. Full variable domain (outside the CDR3, taken from reference TRBV5-1 and TRBJ2-5): KAGVTQTPRYLIKTRGQQVTLSCSPISGHRSVSWYQQTPGQGLQFLFEYFSETQRNKGNFPGRFSGRQFSNSRSEMNVSTLELGDSALYLCASSSGTPRRETQYFGPGTRLLVL.

As DNA, the CDR3 is TGTGCCAGCAGTCCGATTCACTCCACTGGGGCCAGGGAGCTGTTTTTT. This codes for CASSPIHSTGARELFF. The chain joins TRBV27 to TRBJ2-2; D possibly corresponds to TRBD1 (5 bases). Germline CDR1 reads MNHEY; CDR2 reads SMNVEV (reference sequence). Trimming took 5 bases from V and 9 from J, leaving 22 bases between them. The CDR3 runs to 16 residues.